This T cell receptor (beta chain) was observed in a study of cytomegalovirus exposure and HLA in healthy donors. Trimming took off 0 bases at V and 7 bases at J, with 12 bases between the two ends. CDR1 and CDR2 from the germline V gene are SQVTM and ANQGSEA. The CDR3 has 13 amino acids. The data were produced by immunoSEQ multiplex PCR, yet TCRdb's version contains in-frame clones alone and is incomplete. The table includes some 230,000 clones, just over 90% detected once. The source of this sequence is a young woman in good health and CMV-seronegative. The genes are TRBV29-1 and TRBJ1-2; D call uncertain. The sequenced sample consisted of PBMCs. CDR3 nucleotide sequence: TGCAGCGTTGAAGATCGGGATCTGGGTGGCTACACCTTC. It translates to CSVEDRDLGGYTF.